Shown below are 15 T cell receptor beta chains from a single sample sequenced in a study of OX40 agonist ivuxolimab in advanced cancers. Clones were read by immunoSEQ multiplex PCR, and TCRdb kept only the in-frame ones, dropping some. The table records around 72,000 clones, around 82% of them present only once. The specimen was CD4+ or CD8+ T cells sorted from blood, collected in a trial of the OX40 agonist ivuxolimab. These receptors came from an adult with an advanced solid tumor such as melanoma, head and neck, liver or kidney cancer.

The J gene is TRBJ1-1, the V gene TRBV5-1, with a possible D match to TRBD1 (5 bases). Germline CDR1 reads SGHRS; CDR2 reads YFSETQ. The CDR3 spans 14 residues. The ends were cut back, 0 bases at V and 5 bases at J, with 11 bases in the middle. The CDR3 protein is CASSLGNGATEAFF. CDR3 coding DNA: TGCGCCAGCAGCTTGGGAAACGGGGCAACTGAAGCTTTCTTT.

This clone is a singleton in its sample. The gene calls are TRBV19 and TRBJ2-3, with D tentatively TRBD1 (6 bases). The CDR3 is 13 amino acids. Germline CDR1 LNHDA, CDR2 SQIVND (reference sequence). Trimming removed 1 base from V and 6 bases from J, with 8 bases in between. The CDR3 sequence: CASSIARGDTQYF. CDR3 sequence (DNA): TGTGCCAGTAGTATAGCGAGGGGGGATACGCAGTATTTT.

The V call is TRBV6-5, the J call TRBJ2-7; D not resolved. Germline V gene data show CDR1 as MNHEY and CDR2 as SVGAGI. This CDR3 is built from 11 residues. Trimming shortened V by 9 bases and J by 7 bases, and 13 bases separated the two germline ends. The CDR3 reads CASSRLGEQYV. CDR3 DNA sequence: TGTGCCAGTTCGAGGTTGGGAGAGCAGTACGTC.

This chain uses TRBV5-1 with TRBJ1-4; 9 bases agree with TRBD1. Germline V gene data show CDR1 as SGHRS and CDR2 as YFSETQ. Trimming removed 4 bases from V and 2 bases from J; junction bases left unmatched: 3. This CDR3 contains 15 residues. The CDR3 spells CASSKTGGTNEKLFF. CDR3 nucleotide sequence: TGCGCCAGCAGCAAGACAGGGGGTACTAATGAAAAACTGTTTTTT.

The chain employs TRBV11-2 and TRBJ2-3, with 10 bases lining up with TRBD2. V lost 5 bases, J lost 4 bases, and 3 bases stayed unmatched. The germline V gene has CDR1 SGHAT and CDR2 FQNNGV. The CDR3 is 14 amino acids. CDR3: CASSRTSGPDTQYF. The CDR3 region has the DNA TGTGCCAGCAGCCGGACTAGCGGACCAGATACGCAGTATTTT.

The V gene is TRBV2, the J gene TRBJ1-4; D might be TRBD1 (5 bases). The V end was cut by 1 base, the J end by 8 bases, with 14 bases between. There are 15 residues in the CDR3. Per germline, CDR1 SNHLY and CDR2 FYNNEI. CDR3 in DNA: TGTGCCAGCAGTGAAGGACCGGGGGAAGAGGAAAAACTGTTTTTT. Amino acids: CASSEGPGEEEKLFF.

V and J are TRBV9 and TRBJ1-1; D is perhaps TRBD1 (6 bases). The V gene lost 0 bases and the J gene lost 0 bases, with 24 bases spanning the gap. This CDR3 comprises 20 residues. Per the germline V gene, CDR1 is SGDLS and CDR2 is YYNGEE. CDR3 loop: CASSVDRIGGAPTMNTEAFF. The CDR3 coding sequence is TGTGCCAGCAGCGTAGACAGGATTGGGGGGGCGCCCACAATGAACACTGAAGCTTTCTTT. Looking up the rest from reference TRBV9 and TRBJ1-1 gives the full variable domain: DSGVTQTPKHLITATGQRVTLRCSPRSGDLSVYWYQQSLDQGLQFLIQYYNGEERAKGNILERFSAQQFPDLHSELNLSSLELGDSALYFCASSVDRIGGAPTMNTEAFFGQGTRLTVV.

This clone was observed a handful of times. The chain combines TRBV2 with TRBJ1-2, with D unclear. The V end was cut by 7 bases, the J end by 7 bases, with 10 bases between. CDR3 length: 11 amino acids. Germline V lookup: CDR1 SNHLY, CDR2 FYNNEI. CDR3 bases: TGTGCCAGCACCCTAGGGTTTGGCTACACCTTC. Its translation is CASTLGFGYTF.

This clone is a singleton in its sample. CDR3 coding DNA: TGTGCCAGCAGCCTAAGGTCTAGCGGGGGGTTGAACACCGGGGAGCTGTTTTTT. It is translated as CASSLRSSGGLNTGELFF. This chain links TRBV7-6 with TRBJ2-2; TRBD2 matches at 11 bases. Trimming removed 5 bases from V and 1 base from J; junction bases left unmatched: 9. Germline CDR1 reads SGHVS; CDR2 reads FNYEAQ. The CDR3 contains 18 residues.

The chain is built from TRBV9 and TRBJ1-4; 7 nucleotides match TRBD1. Germline CDR1 SGDLS, CDR2 YYNGEE. The trim removed 1 base at V and 6 bases at J, leaving 6 bases unmatched. The CDR3 runs 15 residues. In DNA, the CDR3 is TGTGCCAGCAGCGTAACGACAGGGTTGGATGAAAAACTGTTTTTT. As protein: CASSVTTGLDEKLFF.

The V and J genes are TRBV7-3 and TRBJ2-5; D gene ambiguous. Germline-derived CDR1 and CDR2 are SGHTA and FQGTGA. The CDR3 is 12 residues long. Trimming took 3 bases from V and 0 from J, leaving 2 bases between them. CDR3 nucleotide sequence: TGTGCCAGCAGCTTCGACCAAGAGACCCAGTACTTC. This encodes CASSFDQETQYF.

The genes are TRBV10-3 and TRBJ1-3, with unresolved D. Trimming removed 10 bases from V and 0 bases from J, with 22 bases in between. The CDR3 loop spans 17 amino acids. Germline CDR1 ENHRY, CDR2 SYGVKD. The CDR3 DNA is TGTGCCACCTCCCTGGTGGCAGGCCCGATCTCTGGAAACACCATATATTTT. Translating gives CATSLVAGPISGNTIYF.

The rearrangement links TRBV7-2 to TRBJ2-5; unclear D gene. V lost 3 bases to trimming and J lost 1 base, with 6 bases between them. The CDR3 has 13 residues. CDR1 is SGHTA and CDR2 is FQGNSA in the germline V gene. CDR3 amino acids: CASSFPPQETQYF. The DNA of the CDR3 is TGTGCCAGCAGCTTCCCGCCCCAAGAGACCCAGTACTTC.

The chain carries TRBV5-5 and TRBJ1-4, with D possibly matching TRBD1 (6 bases). The V gene lost 0 bases and the J gene lost 12 bases, with 15 bases spanning the gap. From germline, CDR1 is SGHKS and CDR2 YYEKEE (reference sequence). The CDR3 extends over 14 amino acids. The CDR3 sequence: CASSLEFGPGELFF. The CDR3 nucleotides are TGTGCCAGCAGCTTGGAATTTGGCCCAGGGGAACTGTTTTTT.

The genes are TRBV5-6 and TRBJ2-5, with TRBD2 identical over 9 bases. The CDR3 loop spans 16 amino acids. The V segment lost 3 bases and the J segment 4 bases; nucleotides outside the gene matches: 10. Germline CDR1 and CDR2: SGHDT and YYEEEE. The CDR3 DNA is TGTGCCAGCAGCTCTAGACTAGCGGCCACGGCAGAGACCCAGTACTTC. This codes for CASSSRLAATAETQYF.